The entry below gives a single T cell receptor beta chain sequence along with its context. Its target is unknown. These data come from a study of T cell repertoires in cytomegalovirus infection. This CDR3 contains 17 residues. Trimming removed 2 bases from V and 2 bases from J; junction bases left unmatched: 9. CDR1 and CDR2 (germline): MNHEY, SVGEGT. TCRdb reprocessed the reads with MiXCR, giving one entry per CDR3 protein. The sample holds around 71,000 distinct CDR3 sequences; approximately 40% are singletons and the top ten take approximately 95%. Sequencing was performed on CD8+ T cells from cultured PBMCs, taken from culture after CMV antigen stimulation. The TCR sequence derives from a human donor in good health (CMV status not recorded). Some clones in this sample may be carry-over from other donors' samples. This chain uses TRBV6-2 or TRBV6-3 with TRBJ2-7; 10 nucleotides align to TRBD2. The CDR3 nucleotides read TGTGCCAGCAGTTACAGCGAGACTAGCGGGTCGACCTACGAGCAGTACTTC. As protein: CASSYSETSGSTYEQYF.